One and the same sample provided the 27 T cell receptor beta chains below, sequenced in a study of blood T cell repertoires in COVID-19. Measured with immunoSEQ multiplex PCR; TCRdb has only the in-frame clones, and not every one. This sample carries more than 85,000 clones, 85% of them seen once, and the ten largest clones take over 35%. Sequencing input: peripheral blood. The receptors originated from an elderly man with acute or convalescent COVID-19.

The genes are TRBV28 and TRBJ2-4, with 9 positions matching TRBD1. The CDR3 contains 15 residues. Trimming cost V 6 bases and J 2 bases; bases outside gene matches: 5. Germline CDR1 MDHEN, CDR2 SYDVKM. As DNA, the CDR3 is TGTGCCAGCAGCACCGGGACAGGGTCCAAAAACATTCAGTACTTC. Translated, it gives CASSTGTGSKNIQYF.

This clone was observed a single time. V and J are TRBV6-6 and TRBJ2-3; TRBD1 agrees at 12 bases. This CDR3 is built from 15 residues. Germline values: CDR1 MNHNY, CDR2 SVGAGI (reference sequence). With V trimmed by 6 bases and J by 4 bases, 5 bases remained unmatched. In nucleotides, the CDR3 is TGTGCCAGCAGCCGAGGGACAGGGGGCCCAGATACGCAGTATTTT. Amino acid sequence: CASSRGTGGPDTQYF.

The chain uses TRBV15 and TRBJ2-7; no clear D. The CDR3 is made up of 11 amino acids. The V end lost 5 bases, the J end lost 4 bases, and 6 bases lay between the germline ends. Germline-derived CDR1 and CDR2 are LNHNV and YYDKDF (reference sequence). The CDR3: CATSYLYEQYF. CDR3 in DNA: TGTGCCACCAGCTATTTATACGAGCAGTACTTC.

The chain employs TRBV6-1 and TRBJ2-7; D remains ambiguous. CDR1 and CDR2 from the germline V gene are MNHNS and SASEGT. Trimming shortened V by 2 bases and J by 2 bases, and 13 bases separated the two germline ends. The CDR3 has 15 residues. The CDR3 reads CASSETAGLTYEQYF. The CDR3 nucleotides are TGTGCCAGCAGTGAAACGGCAGGTCTAACCTACGAGCAGTACTTC.

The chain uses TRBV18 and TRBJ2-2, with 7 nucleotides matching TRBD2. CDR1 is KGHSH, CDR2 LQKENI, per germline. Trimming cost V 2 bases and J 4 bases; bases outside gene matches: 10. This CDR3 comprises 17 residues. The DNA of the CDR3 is TGTGCCAGCTCACCAAAGGCTCAGACGGGGGGCACCGGGGAGCTGTTTTTT. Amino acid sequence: CASSPKAQTGGTGELFF.

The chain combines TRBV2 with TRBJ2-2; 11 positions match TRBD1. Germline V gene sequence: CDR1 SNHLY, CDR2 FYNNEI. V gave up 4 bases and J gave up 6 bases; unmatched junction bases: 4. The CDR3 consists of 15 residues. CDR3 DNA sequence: TGTGCCAGCAGTGCCCTGGGACAGGGGGCCGGGGAGCTGTTTTTT. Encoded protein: CASSALGQGAGELFF.

Written as DNA, the CDR3 is TGCGCCACCAAAAAAGGGACAGGGTCAATCTACAATGAGCAGTTCTTC. Translation: CATKKGTGSIYNEQFF. V usage is TRBV10-2 and J usage is TRBJ2-1; 9 nucleotides agree with TRBD1. CDR1 is WSHSY and CDR2 is SAAADI in the germline V gene. The CDR3 contains 16 residues. With 10 bases clipped from V and 3 bases from J, the junction kept 13 bases outside the gene matches.

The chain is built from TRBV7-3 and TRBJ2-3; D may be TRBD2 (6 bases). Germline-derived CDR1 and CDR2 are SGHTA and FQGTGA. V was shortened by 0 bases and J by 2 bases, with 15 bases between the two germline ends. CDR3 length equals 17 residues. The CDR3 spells CASSLTLGGGPTDTQYF. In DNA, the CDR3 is TGTGCCAGCAGCTTAACGTTGGGGGGAGGACCCACAGATACGCAGTATTTT.

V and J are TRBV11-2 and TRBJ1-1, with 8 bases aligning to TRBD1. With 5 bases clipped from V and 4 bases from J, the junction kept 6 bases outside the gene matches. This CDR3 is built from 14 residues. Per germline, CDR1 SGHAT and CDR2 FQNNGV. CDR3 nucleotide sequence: TGTGCCAGCAGCCCAAGACAGGGGAGCACTGAAGCTTTCTTT. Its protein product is CASSPRQGSTEAFF.

CDR3 region: CASSLGTTYEQYF. The CDR3 DNA sequence: TGCGCCAGCAGCTTAGGGACAACCTACGAGCAGTACTTC. The chain has TRBV5-1 and TRBJ2-7; D may be TRBD1 (6 bases). There are 13 residues in the CDR3. With 2 bases removed from V and 2 bases from J, the gap between germline ends came to 8 bases. The germline gives CDR1 SGHRS, CDR2 YFSETQ. Full variable domain (outside the CDR3, taken from reference TRBV5-1 and TRBJ2-7): KAGVTQTPRYLIKTRGQQVTLSCSPISGHRSVSWYQQTPGQGLQFLFEYFSETQRNKGNFPGRFSGRQFSNSRSEMNVSTLELGDSALYLCASSLGTTYEQYFGPGTRLTVT.

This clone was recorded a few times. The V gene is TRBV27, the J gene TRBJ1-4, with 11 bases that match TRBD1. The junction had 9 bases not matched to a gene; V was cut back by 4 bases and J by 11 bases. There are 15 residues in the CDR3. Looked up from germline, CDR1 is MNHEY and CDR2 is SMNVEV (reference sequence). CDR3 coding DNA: TGTGCCAGCAGTTCACCGGGACAGGGGGGACGGAAACTGTTTTTT. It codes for CASSSPGQGGRKLFF.

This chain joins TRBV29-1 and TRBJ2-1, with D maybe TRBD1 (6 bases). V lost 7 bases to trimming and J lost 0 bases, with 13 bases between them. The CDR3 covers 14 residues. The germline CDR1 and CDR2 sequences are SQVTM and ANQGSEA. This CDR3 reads CSGRQAGSYNEQFF. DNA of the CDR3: TGCAGCGGTAGACAGGCGGGCTCCTACAATGAGCAGTTCTTC.

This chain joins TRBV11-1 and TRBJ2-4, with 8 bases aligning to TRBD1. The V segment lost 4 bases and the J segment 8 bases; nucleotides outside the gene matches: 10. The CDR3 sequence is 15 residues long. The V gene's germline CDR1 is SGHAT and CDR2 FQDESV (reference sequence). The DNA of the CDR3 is TGTGCCAGCAGCTCATCGACAGGGGCATCGTACATTCAGTACTTC. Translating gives CASSSSTGASYIQYF.

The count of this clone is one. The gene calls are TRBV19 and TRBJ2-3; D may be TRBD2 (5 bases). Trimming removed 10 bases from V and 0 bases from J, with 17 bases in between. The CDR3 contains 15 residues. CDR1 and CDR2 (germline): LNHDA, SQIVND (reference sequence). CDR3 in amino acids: CATLPQAGSTDTQYF. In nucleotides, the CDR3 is TGTGCCACTCTCCCCCAGGCGGGCAGCACAGATACGCAGTATTTT.

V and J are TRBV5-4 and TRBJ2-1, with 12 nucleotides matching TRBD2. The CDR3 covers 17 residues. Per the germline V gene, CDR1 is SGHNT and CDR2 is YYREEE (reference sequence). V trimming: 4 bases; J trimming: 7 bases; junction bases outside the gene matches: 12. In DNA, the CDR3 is TGTGCCAGCAGCCCAGGACTAGCGGGATACCCGGGGAATGAGCAGTTCTTC. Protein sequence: CASSPGLAGYPGNEQFF.

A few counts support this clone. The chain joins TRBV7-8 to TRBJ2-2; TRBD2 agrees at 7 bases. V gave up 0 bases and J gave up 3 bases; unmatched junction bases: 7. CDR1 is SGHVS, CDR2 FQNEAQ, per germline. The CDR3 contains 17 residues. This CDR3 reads CASSLAAGLLYTGELFF. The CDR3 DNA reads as TGTGCCAGCAGCTTAGCGGCGGGACTACTATACACCGGGGAGCTGTTTTTT.

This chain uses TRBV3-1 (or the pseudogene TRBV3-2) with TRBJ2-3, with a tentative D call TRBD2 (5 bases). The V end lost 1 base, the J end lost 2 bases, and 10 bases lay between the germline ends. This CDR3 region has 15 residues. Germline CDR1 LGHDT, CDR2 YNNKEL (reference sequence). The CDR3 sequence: CASSQVAGSTDTQYF. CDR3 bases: TGTGCCAGCAGCCAAGTGGCGGGCTCCACAGATACGCAGTATTTT.

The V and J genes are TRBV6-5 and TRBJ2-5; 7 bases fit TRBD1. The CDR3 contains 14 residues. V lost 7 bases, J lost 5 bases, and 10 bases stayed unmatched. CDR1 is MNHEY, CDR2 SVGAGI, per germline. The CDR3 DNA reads TGTGCCAGCACCCGACCGGGACAGTCGGAGACCCAGTACTTC. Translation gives CASTRPGQSETQYF.

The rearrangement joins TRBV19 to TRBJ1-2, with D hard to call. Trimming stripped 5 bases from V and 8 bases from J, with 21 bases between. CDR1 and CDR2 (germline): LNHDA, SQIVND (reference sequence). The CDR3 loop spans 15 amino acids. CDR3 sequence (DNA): TGTGCCAGTAGTCCGGACTCGTTCCGAAATTTAGGCTACACCTTC. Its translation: CASSPDSFRNLGYTF.

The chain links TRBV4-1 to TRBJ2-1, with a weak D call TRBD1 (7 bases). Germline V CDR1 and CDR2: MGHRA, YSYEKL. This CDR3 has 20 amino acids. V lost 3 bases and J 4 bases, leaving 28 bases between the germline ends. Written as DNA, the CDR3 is TGCGCCAGCAGCCACCGGAGGTGGCAGGGGCGGGACAGAGATTACAATGAGCAGTTCTTC. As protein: CASSHRRWQGRDRDYNEQFF.

The CDR3 reads CASSLPHRGRNTGELFF. In DNA, the CDR3 is TGTGCCAGCAGCTTACCGCACAGGGGGCGGAACACCGGGGAGCTGTTTTTT. V is TRBV7-8 and J is TRBJ2-2; the match to TRBD1 covers 9 bases. Germline CDR1 SGHVS, CDR2 FQNEAQ. Germline trimming cut 2 bases from V and 1 base from J; bases unmatched to any gene: 5. The CDR3 runs 17 residues. The full variable domain, in which reference TRBV7-8 and TRBJ2-2 provide the parts outside the CDR3, is GAGVSQSPRYKVAKRGQDVALRCDPISGHVSLFWYQQALGQGPEFLTYFQNEAQLDKSGLPSDRFFAERPEGSVSTLKIQRTQQEDSAVYLCASSLPHRGRNTGELFFGEGSRLTVL.

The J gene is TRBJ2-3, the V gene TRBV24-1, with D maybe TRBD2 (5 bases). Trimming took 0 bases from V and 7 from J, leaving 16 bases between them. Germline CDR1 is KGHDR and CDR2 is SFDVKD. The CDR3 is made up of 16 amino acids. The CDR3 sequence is CATSDLRLAGTHTQYF. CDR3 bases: TGTGCCACCAGTGATTTGAGGCTAGCAGGAACCCATACGCAGTATTTT.

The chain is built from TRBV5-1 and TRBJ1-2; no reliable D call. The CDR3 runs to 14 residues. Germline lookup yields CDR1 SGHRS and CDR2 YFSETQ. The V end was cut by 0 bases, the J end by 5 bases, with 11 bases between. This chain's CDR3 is CASSLDPSSYGYTF. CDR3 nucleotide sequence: TGCGCCAGCAGCTTGGATCCCAGTTCATATGGCTACACCTTC.

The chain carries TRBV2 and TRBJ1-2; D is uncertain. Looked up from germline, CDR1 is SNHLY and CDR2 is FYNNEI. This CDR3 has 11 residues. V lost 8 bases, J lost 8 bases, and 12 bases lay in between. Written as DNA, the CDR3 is TGTGCCAGCGGGCTAACGGTAGGCTACACCTTC. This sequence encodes CASGLTVGYTF.

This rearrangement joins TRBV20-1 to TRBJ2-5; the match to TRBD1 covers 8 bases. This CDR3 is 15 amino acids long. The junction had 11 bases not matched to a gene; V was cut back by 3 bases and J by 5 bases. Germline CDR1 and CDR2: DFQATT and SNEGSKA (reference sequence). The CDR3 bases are TGCAGTGCTAGTAAGAGAGGCAGGGGGCCTGAGACCCAGTACTTC. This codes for CSASKRGRGPETQYF.

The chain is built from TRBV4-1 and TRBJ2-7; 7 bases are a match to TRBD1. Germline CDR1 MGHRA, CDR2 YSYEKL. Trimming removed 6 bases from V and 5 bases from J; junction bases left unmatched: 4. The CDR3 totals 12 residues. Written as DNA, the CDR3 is TGCGCCAGCAGAGGACAGGCCCACGAGCAGTACTTC. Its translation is CASRGQAHEQYF.

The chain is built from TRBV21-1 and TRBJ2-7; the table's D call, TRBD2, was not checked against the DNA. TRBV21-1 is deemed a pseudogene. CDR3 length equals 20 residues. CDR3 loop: CASSKVVLAGAAPPRYEQYF. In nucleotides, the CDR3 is TGTGCCAGCAGCAAAGTAGTACTAGCGGGAGCTGCCCCACCTCGGTACGAGCAGTACTTC.